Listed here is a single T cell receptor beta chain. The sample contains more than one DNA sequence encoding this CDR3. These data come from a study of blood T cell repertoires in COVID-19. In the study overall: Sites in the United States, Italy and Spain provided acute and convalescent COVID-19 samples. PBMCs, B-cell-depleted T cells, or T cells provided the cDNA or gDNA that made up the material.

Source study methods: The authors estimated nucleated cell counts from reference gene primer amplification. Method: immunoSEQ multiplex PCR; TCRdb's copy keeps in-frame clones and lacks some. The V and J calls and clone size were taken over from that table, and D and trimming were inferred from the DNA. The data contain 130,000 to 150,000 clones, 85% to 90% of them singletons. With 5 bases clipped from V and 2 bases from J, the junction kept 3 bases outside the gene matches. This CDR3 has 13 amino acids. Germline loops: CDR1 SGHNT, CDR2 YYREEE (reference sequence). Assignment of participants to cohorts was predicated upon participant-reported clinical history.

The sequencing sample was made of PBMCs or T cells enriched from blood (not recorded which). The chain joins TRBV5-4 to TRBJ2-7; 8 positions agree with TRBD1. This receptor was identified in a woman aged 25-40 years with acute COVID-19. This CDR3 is CASSPDRAYEQYF. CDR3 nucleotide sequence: TGTGCCAGCAGTCCGGACAGGGCCTACGAGCAGTACTTC.